This T cell receptor (beta chain) is from a study of T cells in Graves' hyperthyroidism and ophthalmopathy. Trimming took off 4 bases at V and 1 base at J, with 16 bases between the two ends. Germline CDR1 SGHDN, CDR2 FVKESK. This CDR3 spans 16 amino acids. Patients aged 18 to 65 had newly diagnosed hyperthyroidism lasting under 2 months. Diagnosis rested on symptoms, serum thyroxine and TRAb, thyroid ultrasound, and orbital computed tomography. Using RNA transcripts as the source, TCR beta CDR3 regions were amplified. HTBI primers were employed in a first-round RT-PCR of the TCR CDR3. Using its own MiXCR run on the multiplex PCR reads, TCRdb lists one record per CDR3 protein. The data contain 200,000 to 250,000 distinct CDR3 sequences, about 15% of them singletons.

This TCR came from a man over 45 with Graves' hyperthyroidism. Sequences were obtained from blood. This sequence joins TRBV14 and TRBJ2-5; weak D call: TRBD2 (5 bases). The CDR3 is CASSPSGNSAQETQYF. DNA for the CDR3: TGTGCCAGCAGCCCCAGCGGTAATTCTGCCCAAGAGACCCAGTACTTC.